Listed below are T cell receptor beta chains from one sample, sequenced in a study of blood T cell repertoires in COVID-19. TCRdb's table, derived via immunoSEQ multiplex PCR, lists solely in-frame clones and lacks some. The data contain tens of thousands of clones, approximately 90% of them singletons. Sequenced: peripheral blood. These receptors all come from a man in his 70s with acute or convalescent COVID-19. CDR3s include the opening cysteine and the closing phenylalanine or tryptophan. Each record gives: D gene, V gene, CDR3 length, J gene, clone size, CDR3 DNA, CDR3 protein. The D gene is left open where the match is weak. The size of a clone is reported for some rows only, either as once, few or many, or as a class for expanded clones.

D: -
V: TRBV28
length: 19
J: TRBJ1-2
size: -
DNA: TGTGCCAGCAGTACTACAGATAGGGGCGCCCAGAGGTCTAACTATGGCTACACCTTC
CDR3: CASSTTDRGAQRSNYGYTF

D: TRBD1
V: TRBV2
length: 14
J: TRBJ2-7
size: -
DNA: TGTGCCAGCAGTGAGGACAGGGTTCGCGGCGAGCAGTACTTC
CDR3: CASSEDRVRGEQYF

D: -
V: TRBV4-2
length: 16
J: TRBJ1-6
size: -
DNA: TGTGCCAGCAGCCAGGAGGTTGGTTCCGGGCGATCACCCCTCCACTTT
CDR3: CASSQEVGSGRSPLHF

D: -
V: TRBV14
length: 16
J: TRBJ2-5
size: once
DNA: TGTGCCAGCAGCCCGTATTCCGGGCGCGCGGGGGAGACCCAGTACTTC
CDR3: CASSPYSGRAGETQYF

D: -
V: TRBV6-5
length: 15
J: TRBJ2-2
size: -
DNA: TGTGCCAGCAGTTACTCGAGCGGTCCCACCGGGGAGCTGTTTTTT
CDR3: CASSYSSGPTGELFF

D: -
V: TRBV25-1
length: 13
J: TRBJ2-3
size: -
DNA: TGTGCCAGCAGTAAAAGCGGCACAGATACGCAGTATTTT
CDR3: CASSKSGTDTQYF

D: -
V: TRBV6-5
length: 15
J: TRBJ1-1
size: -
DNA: TGTGCCAGCAGTTACGGGAGAGACCCGAACACTGAAGCTTTCTTT
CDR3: CASSYGRDPNTEAFF

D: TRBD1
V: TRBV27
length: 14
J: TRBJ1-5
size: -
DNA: TGTGCCAGCAGTTCGGGACAGGGGGATCAGCCCCAGCATTTT
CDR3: CASSSGQGDQPQHF

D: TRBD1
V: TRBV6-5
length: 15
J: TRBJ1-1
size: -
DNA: TGTGCCAGCACCCCCTACACAGGGGACTACACTGAAGCTTTCTTT
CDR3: CASTPYTGDYTEAFF

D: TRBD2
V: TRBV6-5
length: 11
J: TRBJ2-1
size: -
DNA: TGTGCCAGCAGCGGGGGGGACGAGCAGTTCTTC
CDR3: CASSGGDEQFF

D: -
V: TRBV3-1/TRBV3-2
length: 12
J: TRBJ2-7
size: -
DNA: TGTGCCAGCAGCCTCGGACAGAGCGCGCAGTACTTC
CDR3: CASSLGQSAQYF

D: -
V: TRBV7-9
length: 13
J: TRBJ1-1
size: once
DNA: TGTGCCAGCAGCCACACAGGGCAGGTTGAAGCTTTCTTT
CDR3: CASSHTGQVEAFF

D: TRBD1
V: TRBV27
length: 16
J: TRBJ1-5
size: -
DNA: TGTGCCAGCAGCGCGGGGGACAGGGGAGGCAATCAGCCCCAGCATTTT
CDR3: CASSAGDRGGNQPQHF

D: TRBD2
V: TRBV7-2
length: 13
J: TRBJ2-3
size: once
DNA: TGTGCCAGCAGCTTAGAGCGGGGGGAAGGGCAGTATTTT
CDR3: CASSLERGEGQYF

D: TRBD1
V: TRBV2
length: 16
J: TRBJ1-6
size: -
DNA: TGTGCCAGCAGCGTGGATGAGACAGGGGATAATTCACCCCTCCACTTT
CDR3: CASSVDETGDNSPLHF

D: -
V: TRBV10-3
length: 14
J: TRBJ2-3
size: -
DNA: TGTGCCATCAGTGGAACAGGACCCACAGATACGCAGTATTTT
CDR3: CAISGTGPTDTQYF

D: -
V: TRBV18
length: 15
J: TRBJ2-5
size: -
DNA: TGTGCCAGCTCACCACCGGAGGGGAGAGGGGAGACCCAGTACTTC
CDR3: CASSPPEGRGETQYF

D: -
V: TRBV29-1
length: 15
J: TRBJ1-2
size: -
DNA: TGCAGCGTTGAAACTGATAGGTCAAGGGGTAATCGCTACACCTTC
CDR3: CSVETDRSRGNRYTF

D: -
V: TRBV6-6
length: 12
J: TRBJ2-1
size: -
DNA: TGTGCCAGCAGCAGACAGTACAATGAGCAGTTCTTC
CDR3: CASSRQYNEQFF

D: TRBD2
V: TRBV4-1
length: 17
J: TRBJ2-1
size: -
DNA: TGCGCCAGCAGCCAAGATTTCCTAGCGGGGGGGCACAATGAGCAGTTCTTC
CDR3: CASSQDFLAGGHNEQFF

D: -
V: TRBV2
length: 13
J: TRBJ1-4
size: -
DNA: TGTGCCAGCAGTGGGAACAGGGATGAAAAACTGTTTTTT
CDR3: CASSGNRDEKLFF

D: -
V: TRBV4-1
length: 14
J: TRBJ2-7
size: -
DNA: TGCGCCAGCAGCCGGCAGGGGGGCGGGCGCGAGCAGTACTTC
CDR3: CASSRQGGGREQYF

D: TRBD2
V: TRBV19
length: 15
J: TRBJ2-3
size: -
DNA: TGTGCCAGTAGTATTTTACTAGCGGCCCACGATACGCAGTATTTT
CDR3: CASSILLAAHDTQYF

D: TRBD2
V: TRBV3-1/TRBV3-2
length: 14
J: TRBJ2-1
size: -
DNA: TGTGCCAGCCTTTGGGGGGGAGGGTCGGATGAGCAGTTCTTC
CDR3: CASLWGGGSDEQFF

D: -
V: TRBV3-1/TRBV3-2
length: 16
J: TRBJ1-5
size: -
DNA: TGTGCCAGCAGCCAAGAAGGAGGAGGTTTGGGTCAGCCCCAGCATTTT
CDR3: CASSQEGGGLGQPQHF

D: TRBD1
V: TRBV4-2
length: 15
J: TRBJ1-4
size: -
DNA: TGTGCCAGCAGCCAAGATGGGACAGGGGGCGAAAAACTGTTTTTT
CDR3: CASSQDGTGGEKLFF

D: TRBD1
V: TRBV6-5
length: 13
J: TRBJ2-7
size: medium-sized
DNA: TGTGCCAGCAGATACGGACAGGCCTACGAGCAGTACTTC
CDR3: CASRYGQAYEQYF

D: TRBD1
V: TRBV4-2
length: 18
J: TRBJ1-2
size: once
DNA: TGTGCCAGCAGCCAAGGTTTGTCCTGGACAGGAGAGATAAGGGGCTACACCTTC
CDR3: CASSQGLSWTGEIRGYTF

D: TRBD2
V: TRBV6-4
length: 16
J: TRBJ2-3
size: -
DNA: TGTGCCAGCAGTGAGGGTAGCGGGGGCATCCTGGATACGCAGTATTTT
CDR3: CASSEGSGGILDTQYF

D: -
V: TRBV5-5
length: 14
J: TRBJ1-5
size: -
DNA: TGTGCCAGCAGCTTGGGGCGGTCCAATCAGCCCCAGCATTTT
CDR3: CASSLGRSNQPQHF

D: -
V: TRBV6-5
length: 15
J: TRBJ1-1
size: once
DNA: TGTGCCAGCAGTTACTATCCGGAGGGACGGACTGAAGCTTTCTTT
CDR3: CASSYYPEGRTEAFF

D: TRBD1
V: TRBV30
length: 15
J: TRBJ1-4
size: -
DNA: TGTGCCTGGAGTCACCAGGGGGCCTTAGGTGAAAAACTGTTTTTT
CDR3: CAWSHQGALGEKLFF

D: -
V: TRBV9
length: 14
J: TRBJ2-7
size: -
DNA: TGTGCCAGCAGCCCAGTGGCGAGGGCTGCCGAGCAGTACTTC
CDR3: CASSPVARAAEQYF

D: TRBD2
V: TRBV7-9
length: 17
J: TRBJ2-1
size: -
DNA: TGTGCCAGCAGCCCATCACTAGCGGGCCTTCCAGGTCGAGAGCAGTTCTTC
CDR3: CASSPSLAGLPGREQFF

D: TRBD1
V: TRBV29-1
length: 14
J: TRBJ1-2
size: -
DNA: TGCAGCGTCCCCCCCGGCAGGGGGAATAGTGGCTACACCTTC
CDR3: CSVPPGRGNSGYTF

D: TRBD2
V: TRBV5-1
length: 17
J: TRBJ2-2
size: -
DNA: TGCGCCAGCAGCTCCGGACTAGCGGGGCCGAACACCGGGGAGCTGTTTTTT
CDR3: CASSSGLAGPNTGELFF

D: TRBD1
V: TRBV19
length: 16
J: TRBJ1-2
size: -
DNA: TGTGCCAGTAAAACGCATCACGGACAGGGAAATTATGGCTACACCTTC
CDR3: CASKTHHGQGNYGYTF

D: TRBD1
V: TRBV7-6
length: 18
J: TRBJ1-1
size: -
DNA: TGTGCCAGCAGCAGCAGACCGGGACAGGGATTTTCGAACACTGAAGCTTTCTTT
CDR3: CASSSRPGQGFSNTEAFF

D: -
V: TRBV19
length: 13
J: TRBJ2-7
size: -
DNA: TGTGCCAGTAGTATCGCAGGAAACTACGAGCAGTACTTC
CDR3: CASSIAGNYEQYF

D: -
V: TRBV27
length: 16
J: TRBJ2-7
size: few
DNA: TGTGCCAGCAGTCCCCTAAGGGGCGTGAGCACCTACGAGCAGTACTTC
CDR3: CASSPLRGVSTYEQYF

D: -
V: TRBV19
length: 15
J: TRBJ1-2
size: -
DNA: TGTGCCAGTAGTACAGAGATTGGACAAAGGGTTGGCTACACCTTC
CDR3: CASSTEIGQRVGYTF

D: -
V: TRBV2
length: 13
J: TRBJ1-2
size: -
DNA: TGTGCCAGCAAGGTCCCAGGGCCCTATGGCTACACCTTC
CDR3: CASKVPGPYGYTF

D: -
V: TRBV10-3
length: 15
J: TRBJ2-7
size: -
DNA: TGTGCCATCAGCCTTGGGGCAGGGTCTGTCCACGAGCAGTACTTC
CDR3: CAISLGAGSVHEQYF

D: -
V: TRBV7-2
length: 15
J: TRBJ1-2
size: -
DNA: TGTGCCAGCAGCCCGCAGACGGCTACTAGTAATGGCTACACCTTC
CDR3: CASSPQTATSNGYTF

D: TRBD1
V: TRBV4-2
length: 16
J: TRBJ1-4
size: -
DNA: TGTGCCAGCAGCCCAGACAGGGGTGCCACTAATGAAAAACTGTTTTTT
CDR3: CASSPDRGATNEKLFF

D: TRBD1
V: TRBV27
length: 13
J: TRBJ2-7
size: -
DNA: TGTGCCAGCAGTTTGGACAGGGGGCTCGAGCAGTACTTC
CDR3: CASSLDRGLEQYF

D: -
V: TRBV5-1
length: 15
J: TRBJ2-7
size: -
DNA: TGCGCCAGCAGCCCGACCTCCGGGACACGACGCGAGCAGTACTTC
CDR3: CASSPTSGTRREQYF

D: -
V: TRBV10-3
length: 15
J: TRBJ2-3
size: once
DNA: TGTGCCATCGGTGGGTGGGGGCCAAACACAGATACGCAGTATTTT
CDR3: CAIGGWGPNTDTQYF